A selection of T cell receptor beta chains follows, all from one sample in a study of cytomegalovirus exposure and HLA in healthy donors. Here immunoSEQ multiplex PCR was the method, and the copy in TCRdb shows in-frame clones only, minus some. The sample has 120,000 or so clones; roughly 80% are singletons. The sample was PBMCs. All receptors come from a man aged 25-45 years in good health and CMV-seronegative. Both conserved end residues are trimmed from each CDR3.

J	V	CDR3
TRBJ2-7	TRBV5-1	ASSSWGGSYEQY
TRBJ1-2	TRBV7-2	ASSLGQAYYGYT
TRBJ2-4	TRBV4-3	ASSQVSSGATAAKNIQY
TRBJ2-5	TRBV4-3	ASSQGERGGRETQY
TRBJ1-1	TRBV9	ASSVGGRQNTEAF
TRBJ2-7	TRBV30	AWVTSGSYEQY
TRBJ1-1	TRBV28	ASRRGGTEAF
TRBJ1-1	TRBV28	ASSWGGAGAF
TRBJ2-5	TRBV6-6	ASSYSRQGRETQY
TRBJ2-7	TRBV28	ASSPGTSRQTLLTN
TRBJ2-5	TRBV18	ASSPSSRHDQY
TRBJ2-1	TRBV6-1	ASRAGSNNEQF
TRBJ2-1	TRBV11-2	ASSLVRGERNNEQF
TRBJ1-4	TRBV6-6	ASSLGATNEKLF
TRBJ1-2	TRBV29-1	SVDRSGGDGYT
TRBJ1-1	TRBV5-4	ASSQPGQVNTEAF
TRBJ2-2	TRBV30	AWRAGGLSWTGELF
TRBJ1-1	TRBV4-1	ASSQTVMNTEAF
TRBJ2-7	TRBV18	ASSPTREAYEQY
TRBJ1-1	TRBV9	ASSVGDRAGTAF
TRBJ2-2	TRBV5-8	ASRKQRTGELF
TRBJ1-1	TRBV9	ASSAQGENTEAF
TRBJ1-2	TRBV28	AIDQGARYGYT
TRBJ2-7	TRBV11-2	ASSSTSGGSSYEQY
TRBJ2-3	TRBV19	ASTNRPGQGPSDTQY
TRBJ2-3	TRBV28	ASSFGSGGRTDTQY
TRBJ2-7	TRBV29-1	SVAPGQRYEQY
TRBJ2-7	TRBV10-1	ASSYQGASGEQY
TRBJ1-1	TRBV19	ASNYIRRNTEAF
TRBJ1-2	TRBV7-3	ASSLAAGADYGYT
TRBJ2-5	TRBV2	ASSGQVGETQY
TRBJ1-3	TRBV5-6	ASSQTDSGNTIY
TRBJ1-1	TRBV5-4	ASSLEGRASEAF
TRBJ2-3	TRBV5-4	ASSFPLEVTQY
TRBJ1-1	TRBV6-6	ASILSGSNTEAF
TRBJ1-2	TRBV28	ASSLGGLIYGYT
TRBJ1-4	TRBV7-9	ASSSPGTGNEKLF
TRBJ2-2	TRBV7-8	ASSLWGQLAGELF
TRBJ1-6	TRBV7-2	ASSPQGQSNSPLH
TRBJ2-7	TRBV5-1	ASSLVRQGEGNEQY
TRBJ1-6	TRBV6-5	ASSAGAYNSPLH
TRBJ2-7	TRBV18	ASSPTGTSGRYEQY
TRBJ1-5	TRBV28	ATLYRGQPQH
TRBJ2-6	TRBV7-9	ASSSRPSGANVLT
TRBJ2-3	TRBV28	ASSRMGQYTDTQY
TRBJ2-5	TRBV11-2	ASSLMTTLQETQY
TRBJ1-1	TRBV28	ASSLGAWAF
TRBJ2-7	TRBV30	AWTFSRKGAKEQY
TRBJ2-5	TRBV4-2	ASSQEARGGKETQY
TRBJ1-1	TRBV11-3	ASSLTLVTEAF
TRBJ1-1	TRBV4-1	ASSQPRQGMNTEAF
TRBJ2-3	TRBV7-2	ASSLEPAGGPVDTQY